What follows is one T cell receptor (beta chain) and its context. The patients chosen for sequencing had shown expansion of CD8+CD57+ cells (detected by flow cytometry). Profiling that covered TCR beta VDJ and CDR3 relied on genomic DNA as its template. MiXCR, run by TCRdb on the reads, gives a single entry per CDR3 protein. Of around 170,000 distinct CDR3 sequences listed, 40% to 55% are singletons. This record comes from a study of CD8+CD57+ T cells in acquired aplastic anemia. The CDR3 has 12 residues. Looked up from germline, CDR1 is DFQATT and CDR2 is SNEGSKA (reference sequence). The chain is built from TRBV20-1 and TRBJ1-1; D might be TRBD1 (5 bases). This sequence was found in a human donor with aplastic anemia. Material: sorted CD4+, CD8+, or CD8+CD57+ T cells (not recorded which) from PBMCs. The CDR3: CKIDRGPTEAFF. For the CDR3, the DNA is TGCAAGATTGATAGGGGTCCCACTGAAGCTTTCTTT.